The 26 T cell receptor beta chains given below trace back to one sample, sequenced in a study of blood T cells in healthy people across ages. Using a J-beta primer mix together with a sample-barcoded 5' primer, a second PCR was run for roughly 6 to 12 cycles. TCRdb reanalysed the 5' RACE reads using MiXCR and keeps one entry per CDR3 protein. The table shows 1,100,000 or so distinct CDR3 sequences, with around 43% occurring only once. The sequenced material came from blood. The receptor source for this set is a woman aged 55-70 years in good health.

In nucleotides, the CDR3 is TGTGCCAGCTCGGGCGGACTAGCGGGAAAATCTGCAGATACGCAGTATTTT. It specifies CASSGGLAGKSADTQYF. The chain recombines TRBV18 with TRBJ2-3, with 12 positions matching TRBD2. CDR3 length: 17 amino acids. Germline V lookup: CDR1 KGHSH, CDR2 LQKENI. V shed 6 bases, J shed 4 bases, and the junction held 11 bases outside the gene matches.

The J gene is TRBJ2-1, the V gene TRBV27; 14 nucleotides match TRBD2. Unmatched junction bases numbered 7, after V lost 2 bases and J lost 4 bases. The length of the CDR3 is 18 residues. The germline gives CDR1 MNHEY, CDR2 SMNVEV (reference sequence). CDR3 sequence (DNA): TGTGCCAGCAGTTTAAGGACTAGCGGGGGGCTCGGGTACAATGAGCAGTTCTTC. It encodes CASSLRTSGGLGYNEQFF.

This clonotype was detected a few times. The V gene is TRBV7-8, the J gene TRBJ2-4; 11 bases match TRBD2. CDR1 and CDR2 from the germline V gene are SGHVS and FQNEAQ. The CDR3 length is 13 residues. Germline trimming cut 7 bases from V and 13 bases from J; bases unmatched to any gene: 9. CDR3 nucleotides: TGTGCCAGCATGACTAGCGGGACGGGGAAGCAGTACTTC. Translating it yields CASMTSGTGKQYF.

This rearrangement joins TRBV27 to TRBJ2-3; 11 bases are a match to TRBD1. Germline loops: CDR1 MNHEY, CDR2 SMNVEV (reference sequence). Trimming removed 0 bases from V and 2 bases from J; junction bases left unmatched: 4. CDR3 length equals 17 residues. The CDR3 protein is CASSLSRTGGFTDTQYF. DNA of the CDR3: TGTGCCAGCAGTTTATCACGGACAGGGGGCTTCACAGATACGCAGTATTTT.

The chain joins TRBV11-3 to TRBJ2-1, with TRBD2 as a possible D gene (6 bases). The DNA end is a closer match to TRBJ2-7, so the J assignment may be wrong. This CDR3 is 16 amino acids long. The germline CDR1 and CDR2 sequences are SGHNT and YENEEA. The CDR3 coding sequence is TGTGCCAGCAGCTCCTATTCCGCCCCGGACTACAATGAGCAGTACTTC. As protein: CASSSYSAPDYNEQYF.

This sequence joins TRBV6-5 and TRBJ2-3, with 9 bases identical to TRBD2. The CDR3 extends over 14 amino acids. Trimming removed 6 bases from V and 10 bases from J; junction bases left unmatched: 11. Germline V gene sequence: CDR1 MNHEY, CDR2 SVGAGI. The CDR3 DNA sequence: TGTGCCAGCAGCCGCGAGTGGCGGGGGGGTTCGCAGTATTTT. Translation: CASSREWRGGSQYF.

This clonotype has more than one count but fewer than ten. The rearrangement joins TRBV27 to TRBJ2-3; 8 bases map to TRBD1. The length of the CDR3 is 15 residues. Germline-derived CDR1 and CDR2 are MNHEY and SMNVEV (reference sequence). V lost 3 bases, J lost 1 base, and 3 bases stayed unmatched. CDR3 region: CASSFRGLGTDTQYF. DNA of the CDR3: TGTGCCAGCAGTTTCAGGGGGCTCGGCACAGATACGCAGTATTTT.

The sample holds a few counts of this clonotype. The CDR3 loop is CASGLETGRYNEQYF. In DNA form, the CDR3 reads TGTGCTAGTGGTCTTGAAACGGGCCGCTACAATGAGCAGTACTTC. The V call is TRBV12-5, the J call TRBJ2-1; D is uncertain. With the DNA end fitting TRBJ2-7 better, the J assignment may be wrong. Germline assignment: CDR1 LGHNT and CDR2 FRNRAP. CDR3 length: 15 amino acids.

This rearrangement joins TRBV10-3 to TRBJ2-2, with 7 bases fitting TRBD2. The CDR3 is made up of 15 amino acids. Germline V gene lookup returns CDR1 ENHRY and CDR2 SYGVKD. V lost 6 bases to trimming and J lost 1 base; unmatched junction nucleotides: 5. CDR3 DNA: TGTGCCATCAGACCCACTAGCGAGAACACCGGGGAGCTGTTTTTT. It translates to CAIRPTSENTGELFF.

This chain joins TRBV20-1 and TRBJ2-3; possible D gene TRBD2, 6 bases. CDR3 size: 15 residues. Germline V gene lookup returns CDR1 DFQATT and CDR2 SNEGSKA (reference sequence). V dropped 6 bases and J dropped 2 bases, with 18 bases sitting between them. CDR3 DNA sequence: TGCAGTGCCACCCCCCCGACGGGAGACACAGATACGCAGTATTTT. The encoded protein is CSATPPTGDTDTQYF.

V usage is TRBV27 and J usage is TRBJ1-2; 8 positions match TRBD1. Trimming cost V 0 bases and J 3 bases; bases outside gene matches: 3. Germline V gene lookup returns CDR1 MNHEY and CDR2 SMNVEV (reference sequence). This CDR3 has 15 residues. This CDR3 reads CASSLSLQGDYGYTF. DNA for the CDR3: TGTGCCAGCAGTTTATCGCTACAGGGGGACTATGGCTACACCTTC.

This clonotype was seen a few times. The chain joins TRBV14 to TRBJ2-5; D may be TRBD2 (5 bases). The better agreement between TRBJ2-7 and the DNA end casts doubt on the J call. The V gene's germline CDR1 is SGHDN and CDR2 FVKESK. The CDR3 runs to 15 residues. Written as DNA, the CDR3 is TGTGCCAGCAGCGTCGCCGGGGTTACAAACTACGAGCAGTACTTC. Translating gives CASSVAGVTNYEQYF.

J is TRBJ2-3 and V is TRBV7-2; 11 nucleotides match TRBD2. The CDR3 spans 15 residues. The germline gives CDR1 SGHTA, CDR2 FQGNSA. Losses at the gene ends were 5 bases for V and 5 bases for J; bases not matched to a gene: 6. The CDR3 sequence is CASSLLAGGEDTQYF. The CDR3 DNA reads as TGTGCCAGCAGCCTTCTAGCGGGAGGTGAAGATACGCAGTATTTT.

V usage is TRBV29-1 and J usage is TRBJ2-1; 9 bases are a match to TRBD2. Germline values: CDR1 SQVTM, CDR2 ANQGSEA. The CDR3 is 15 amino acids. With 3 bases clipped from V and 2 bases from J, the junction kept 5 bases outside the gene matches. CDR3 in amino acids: CSVEASSGTYNEQFF. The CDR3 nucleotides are TGCAGCGTTGAGGCCTCTAGCGGGACCTACAATGAGCAGTTCTTC.

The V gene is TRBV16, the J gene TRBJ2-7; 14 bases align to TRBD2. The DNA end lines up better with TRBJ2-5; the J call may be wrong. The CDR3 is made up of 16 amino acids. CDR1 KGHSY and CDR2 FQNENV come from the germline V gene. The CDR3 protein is CASSHGTSGSLETQYF. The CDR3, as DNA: TGTGCCAGCAGCCACGGGACTAGCGGGAGTTTGGAGACCCAGTACTTC.

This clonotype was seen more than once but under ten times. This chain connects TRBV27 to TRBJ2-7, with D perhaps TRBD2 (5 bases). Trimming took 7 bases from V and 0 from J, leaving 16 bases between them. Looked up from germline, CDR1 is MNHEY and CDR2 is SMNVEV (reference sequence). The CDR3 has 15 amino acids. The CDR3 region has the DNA TGTGCCAGCAAACAGCCGCGGGTCAGCTCCTACGAGCAGTACTTC. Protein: CASKQPRVSSYEQYF.

The CDR3 protein is CASSPPSGGRGEQYF. The CDR3 DNA reads as TGTGCCAGCTCACCACCAAGTGGCGGGAGGGGCGAGCAGTACTTC. The chain uses TRBV18 and TRBJ2-5, with 9 bases that match TRBD2. TRBJ2-7 matches the DNA end more closely, so the J call is doubtful. The germline CDR1 and CDR2 sequences are KGHSH and LQKENI. This CDR3 region has 15 residues.

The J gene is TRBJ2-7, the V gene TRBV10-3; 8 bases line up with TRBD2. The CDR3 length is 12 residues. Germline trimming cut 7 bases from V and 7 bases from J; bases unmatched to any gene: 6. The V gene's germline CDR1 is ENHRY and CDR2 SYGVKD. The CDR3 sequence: CAIISSGGEQYF. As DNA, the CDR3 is TGTGCCATCATAAGCAGCGGGGGAGAGCAGTACTTC.

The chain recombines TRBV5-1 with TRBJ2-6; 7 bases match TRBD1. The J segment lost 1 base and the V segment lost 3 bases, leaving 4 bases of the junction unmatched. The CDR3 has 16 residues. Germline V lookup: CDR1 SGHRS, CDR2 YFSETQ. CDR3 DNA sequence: TGCGCCAGCAGCTCCCGACAGGGATCTGGGGCCAACGTCCTGACTTTC. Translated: CASSSRQGSGANVLTF.

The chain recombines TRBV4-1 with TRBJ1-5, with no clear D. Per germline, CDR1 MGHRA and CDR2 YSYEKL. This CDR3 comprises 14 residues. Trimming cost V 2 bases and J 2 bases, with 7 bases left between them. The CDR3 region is CASSQPGGNQPQHF. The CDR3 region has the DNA TGCGCCAGCAGCCAACCGGGCGGCAATCAGCCCCAGCATTTT.

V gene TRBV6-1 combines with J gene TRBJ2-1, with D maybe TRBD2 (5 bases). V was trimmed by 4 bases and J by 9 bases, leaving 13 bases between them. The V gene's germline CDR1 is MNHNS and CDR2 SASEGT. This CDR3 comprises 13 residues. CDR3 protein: CASSAYEGVEQFF. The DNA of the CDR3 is TGTGCCAGCAGTGCCTATGAGGGAGTTGAGCAGTTCTTC.

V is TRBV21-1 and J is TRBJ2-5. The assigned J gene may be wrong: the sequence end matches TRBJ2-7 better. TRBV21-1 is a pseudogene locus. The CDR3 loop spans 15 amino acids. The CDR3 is CAGSQKRELPYEQYF. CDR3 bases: TGTGCCGGCAGCCAAAAGCGGGAGCTACCCTACGAGCAGTACTTC.

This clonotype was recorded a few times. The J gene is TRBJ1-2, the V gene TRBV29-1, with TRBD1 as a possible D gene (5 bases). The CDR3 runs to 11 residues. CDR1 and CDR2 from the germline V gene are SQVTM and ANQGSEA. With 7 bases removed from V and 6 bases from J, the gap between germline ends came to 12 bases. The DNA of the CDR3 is TGCAGCGGGGAGACAGCGAATGGCTACACCTTC. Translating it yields CSGETANGYTF.

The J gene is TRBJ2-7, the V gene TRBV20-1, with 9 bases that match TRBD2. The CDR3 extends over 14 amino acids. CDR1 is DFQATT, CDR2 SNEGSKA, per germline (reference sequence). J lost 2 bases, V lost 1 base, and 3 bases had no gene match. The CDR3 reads CSARGSSGTYEQYF. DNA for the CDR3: TGCAGTGCTAGAGGATCTAGCGGGACCTACGAGCAGTACTTC.

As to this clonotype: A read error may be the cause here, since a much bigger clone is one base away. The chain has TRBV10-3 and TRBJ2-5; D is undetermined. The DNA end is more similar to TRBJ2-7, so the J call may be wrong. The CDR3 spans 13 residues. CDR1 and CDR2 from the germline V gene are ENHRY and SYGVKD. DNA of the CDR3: TGTGCCATCAGTGAGTCAGGATCCGACGAGCAGTACTTC. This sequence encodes CAISESGSDEQYF.

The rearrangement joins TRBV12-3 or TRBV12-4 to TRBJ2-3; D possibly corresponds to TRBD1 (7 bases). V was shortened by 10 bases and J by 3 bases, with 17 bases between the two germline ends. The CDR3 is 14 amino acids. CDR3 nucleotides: TGTGCCACCCAGGGGGGACTTTCAACAGATACGCAGTATTTT. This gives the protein CATQGGLSTDTQYF.